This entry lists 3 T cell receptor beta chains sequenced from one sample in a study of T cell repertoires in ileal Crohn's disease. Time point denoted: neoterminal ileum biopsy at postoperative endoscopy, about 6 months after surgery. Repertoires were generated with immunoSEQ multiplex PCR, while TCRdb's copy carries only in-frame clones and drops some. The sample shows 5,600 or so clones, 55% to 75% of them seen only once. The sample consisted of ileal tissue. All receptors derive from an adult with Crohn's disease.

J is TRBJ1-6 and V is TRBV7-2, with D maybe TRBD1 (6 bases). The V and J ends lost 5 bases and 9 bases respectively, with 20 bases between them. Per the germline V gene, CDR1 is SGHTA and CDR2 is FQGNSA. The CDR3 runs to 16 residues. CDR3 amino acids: CASSPLGGPTGSPLHF. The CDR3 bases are TGTGCCAGCAGCCCACTGGGGGGGCCGACTGGTTCACCCCTCCACTTT.

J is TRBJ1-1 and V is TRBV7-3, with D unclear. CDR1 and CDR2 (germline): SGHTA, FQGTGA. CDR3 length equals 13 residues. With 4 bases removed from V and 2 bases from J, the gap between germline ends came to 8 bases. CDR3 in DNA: TGTGCCAGCAGCTCCGACACAAACACTGAAGCTTTCTTT. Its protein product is CASSSDTNTEAFF. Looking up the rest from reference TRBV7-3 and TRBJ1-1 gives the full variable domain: GAGVSQTPSNKVTEKGKYVELRCDPISGHTALYWYRQSLGQGPEFLIYFQGTGAADDSGLPNDRFFAVRPEGSVSTLKIQRTERGDSAVYLCASSSDTNTEAFFGQGTRLTVV.

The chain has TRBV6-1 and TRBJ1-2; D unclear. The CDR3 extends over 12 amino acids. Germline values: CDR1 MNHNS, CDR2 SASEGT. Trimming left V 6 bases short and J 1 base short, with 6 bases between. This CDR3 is CASRTSNYGYTF. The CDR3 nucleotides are TGTGCCAGCAGAACGAGTAACTATGGCTACACCTTC.